These T cell receptor beta chains were read from a single sample in a study of blood T cell repertoires in COVID-19. Assay used: immunoSEQ multiplex PCR; TCRdb lists only in-frame clones, some missing. The data hold 250,000 to 300,000 clones, with approximately 90% observed a single time. The sample taken for sequencing was PBMCs or T cells enriched from blood (not recorded which). These receptors originate from a middle-aged woman with acute COVID-19. The CDR3 runs from the conserved cysteine through the conserved F or W. A D gene is named only where the DNA matches it firmly. Clone size appears in some rows only: once, few, many, or a class for an expanded clone.

j_call,d_call,v_call,cdr3_length,clone_size,cdr3_aa,cdr3_nt
TRBJ1-4,TRBD1,TRBV7-9,15,-,CASSSIEGATEKLFF,TGTGCCAGCAGCTCGATTGAGGGGGCGACTGAAAAACTGTTTTTT
TRBJ1-4,-,TRBV4-1,15,-,CASSQDRTTNEKLFF,TGCGCCAGCAGCCAAGACAGGACAACTAATGAAAAACTGTTTTTT
TRBJ2-5,-,TRBV28,11,-,CASSEEKTQYF,TGTGCCAGCAGTGAGGAGAAGACCCAGTACTTC
TRBJ1-3,-,TRBV7-9,16,-,CASSRPRIGSGNTIYF,TGTGCCAGCAGCCGCCCCAGGATAGGTTCTGGAAACACCATATATTTT
TRBJ2-2,-,TRBV28,14,-,CASRNSGNTGELFF,TGTGCCAGCAGGAATAGCGGGAACACCGGGGAGCTGTTTTTT
TRBJ1-6,TRBD1,TRBV15,15,-,CATSRDRARFQSLHF,TGTGCCACCAGCCGGGACAGGGCAAGGTTTCAATCCCTCCACTTT
TRBJ2-5,TRBD2,TRBV7-2,21,-,CASSLAYPASGRALDQETQYF,TGTGCCAGCAGCTTAGCATACCCCGCTAGCGGGAGGGCCCTCGACCAAGAGACCCAGTACTTC
TRBJ2-7,TRBD1,TRBV11-2,15,-,CASSTWTGNWYEQYF,TGTGCCAGCAGCACCTGGACAGGTAATTGGTACGAGCAGTACTTC
TRBJ2-7,TRBD1,TRBV6-5,14,once,CASSRQGPTYEQYF,TGTGCCAGCAGTAGACAGGGCCCCACCTACGAGCAGTACTTC
TRBJ2-1,-,TRBV18,14,-,CASSTQTEYNEQFF,TGTGCCAGCTCAACACAGACAGAGTACAATGAGCAGTTCTTC
TRBJ2-5,TRBD2,TRBV2,15,-,CASSDLGGFQETQYF,TGTGCCAGCAGTGATCTCGGGGGGTTCCAAGAGACCCAGTACTTC
TRBJ2-7,-,TRBV7-9,13,-,CASSGTRGYEQYF,TGTGCCAGCAGCGGGACTCGAGGCTACGAGCAGTACTTC
TRBJ2-1,-,TRBV2,11,few,CASSQYNEQFF,TGTGCCAGCAGTCAATACAATGAGCAGTTCTTC
TRBJ1-5,-,TRBV7-9,14,-,CASSLWPSNQPQHF,TGTGCCAGCAGCTTGTGGCCGAGCAATCAGCCCCAGCATTTT
TRBJ2-7,-,TRBV5-3,15,-,CARSFTGRGAYEQYF,TGTGCCAGAAGCTTTACAGGCCGTGGAGCCTACGAGCAGTACTTC
TRBJ1-5,-,TRBV2,13,-,CASGTESNQPQHF,TGTGCCAGCGGTACCGAGAGCAATCAGCCCCAGCATTTT
TRBJ1-1,TRBD1,TRBV3-1/TRBV3-2,14,-,CASSHGQGAAEAFF,TGTGCCAGCAGCCACGGACAGGGGGCGGCTGAAGCTTTCTTT